This entry lists 23 T cell receptor beta chains sequenced from one sample in a study of T-cell reconstitution after alpha-beta-depleted transplantation in children. Unique molecular identifiers were incorporated during preparation of the TCRbeta library. TCRdb re-analysed the PCR reads in MiXCR, keeping a single row per CDR3 protein. The sample lists about 78,000 distinct CDR3 sequences; less than 15% were seen once. The sequencing used PBMCs, mostly from graft donor cells, collected 180 days after TCRalphabeta/CD19-depleted stem cell transplant. All receptors come from a male patient aged 2 to 10 who had a stem cell transplant for acute lymphoblastic leukemia, so the T cells may come from the graft donor.

The table lists this clonotype with a few counts. This chain joins TRBV7-9 and TRBJ2-1; D is undetermined. Germline V gene lookup returns CDR1 SEHNR and CDR2 FQNEAQ (reference sequence). CDR3 length equals 12 residues. Trimming left V 3 bases short and J 6 bases short, with 6 bases between. The CDR3 coding sequence is TGTGCCAGCAGCTTTGAAGGCAATGAGCAGTTCTTC. It translates to CASSFEGNEQFF.

The J gene is TRBJ2-7, the V gene TRBV28, with 10 bases lining up with TRBD2. Per the germline V gene, CDR1 is MDHEN and CDR2 is SYDVKM. Trimming at V came to 2 bases and at J to 5 bases, leaving 3 bases not matched to a gene. This CDR3 region has 14 residues. The CDR3 bases are TGTGCCAGCAGTTTAACTAGCGGGACGGACGAGCAGTACTTC. Translated, it gives CASSLTSGTDEQYF.

The chain carries TRBV5-1 and TRBJ2-5; 11 positions match TRBD2. Germline CDR1 SGHRS, CDR2 YFSETQ. J gave up 5 bases and V 0 bases, and 6 bases lay outside the gene matches. The CDR3 length is 16 residues. The CDR3 DNA follows: TGCGCCAGCAGCTTGGCCGGGACTAGCGGCGAGGAGACCCAGTACTTC. This sequence encodes CASSLAGTSGEETQYF.

This clonotype was counted many times. J is TRBJ2-3 and V is TRBV20-1; D not resolved. CDR1 is DFQATT, CDR2 SNEGSKA, per germline (reference sequence). This CDR3 is 11 amino acids long. CDR3: CKTGSTDTQYF. CDR3 sequence (DNA): TGCAAGACGGGTAGCACAGATACGCAGTATTTT.

This clonotype has a handful of counts. The chain carries TRBV15 and TRBJ2-5, with 7 bases that match TRBD2. Germline V gene data show CDR1 as LNHNV and CDR2 as YYDKDF (reference sequence). Germline trimming cut 6 bases from V and 1 base from J; bases unmatched to any gene: 8. This CDR3 has 15 amino acids. CDR3 protein: CATRVGGTIQETQYF. For the CDR3, the DNA is TGTGCCACCAGGGTCGGGGGGACGATCCAAGAGACCCAGTACTTC.

The CDR3 DNA reads as TGTGCCAGCAGCTTAGAAGGGGATCAGCCCCAGCATTTT. The encoded protein is CASSLEGDQPQHF. V gene TRBV7-2 combines with J gene TRBJ1-5; TRBD1 might be the D (5 bases). CDR3 size: 13 residues. Trimming shortened V by 1 base and J by 5 bases, and 6 bases separated the two germline ends. CDR1 and CDR2 (germline): SGHTA, FQGNSA.

This clonotype was counted ten times or more. The genes are TRBV20-1 and TRBJ2-7, with 10 bases lining up with TRBD2. Germline CDR1 is DFQATT and CDR2 is SNEGSKA (reference sequence). J lost 0 bases, V lost 4 bases, and 6 bases had no gene match. There are 15 residues in the CDR3. The CDR3 here is CSATRTSGYSYEQYF. Written as DNA, the CDR3 is TGCAGTGCTACGCGGACTAGCGGCTACTCCTACGAGCAGTACTTC.

This clonotype has a handful of counts. This rearrangement joins TRBV7-2 to TRBJ1-6; possibly TRBD1 for D (5 bases). The CDR3 loop spans 15 amino acids. Per germline, CDR1 SGHTA and CDR2 FQGNSA. V was shortened by 4 bases and J by 7 bases, with 14 bases between the two germline ends. The DNA of the CDR3 is TGTGCCAGCAGCTCCGCTAGAAGGGGCAATTCACCCCTCCACTTT. Its protein product is CASSSARRGNSPLHF.

The V gene is TRBV4-3, the J gene TRBJ2-2, with D hard to call. Trimming shortened V by 4 bases and J by 6 bases, and 12 bases separated the two germline ends. The CDR3 totals 14 residues. Germline V CDR1 and CDR2: LGHNA, YSLEER. This CDR3 is CASSPYSGAGELFF. The CDR3 DNA sequence: TGCGCCAGCAGCCCCTACAGTGGGGCCGGGGAGCTGTTTTTT.

In this sample, this clonotype turned up a few times. V is TRBV28 and J is TRBJ2-7; 13 nucleotides align to TRBD2. The CDR3 runs to 17 residues. The ends lost 5 bases at V and 0 bases at J; junction bases unmatched: 7. The germline V gene has CDR1 MDHEN and CDR2 SYDVKM. In nucleotides, the CDR3 is TGTGCCAGCAGTCTCCGCAGACTAGCGGGGGGCTCCTACGAGCAGTACTTC. Translation gives CASSLRRLAGGSYEQYF.

This clonotype was counted a few times. The chain recombines TRBV2 with TRBJ1-1; the match to TRBD1 covers 7 bases. CDR3 length equals 12 residues. CDR1 is SNHLY and CDR2 is FYNNEI in the germline V gene. Unmatched junction bases numbered 9, after V lost 6 bases and J lost 11 bases. DNA for the CDR3: TGTGCCAGCAGCGTTCCTACAGGGGAGGCTTTCTTT. It codes for CASSVPTGEAFF.

This clonotype came up many times. The CDR3 reads CSASSDRTYNEQFF. Here the CDR3 DNA reads TGCAGTGCTAGTTCGGACAGGACCTACAATGAGCAGTTCTTC. The chain couples TRBV20-1 to TRBJ2-1, with TRBD1 identical over 7 bases. V shed 3 bases, J shed 2 bases, and the junction held 4 bases outside the gene matches. The germline V gene has CDR1 DFQATT and CDR2 SNEGSKA (reference sequence). This CDR3 has 14 amino acids.

CDR3 bases: TGTGCCAGCACGTCGGTCCCCTTCTACGAGCAGTACTTC. Protein sequence: CASTSVPFYEQYF. The genes are TRBV6-2 or TRBV6-3 and TRBJ2-7; D unclear. The germline V gene has CDR1 MNHEY and CDR2 SVGEGT. Trimming cost V 7 bases and J 3 bases, with 13 bases left between them. CDR3 size: 13 residues.

This clonotype was counted only a few times. This chain connects TRBV6-6 to TRBJ2-1, with unresolved D. Germline-derived CDR1 and CDR2 are MNHNY and SVGAGI (reference sequence). Trimming pared 6 bases from V and 7 bases from J, leaving 10 bases between. The CDR3 loop spans 12 amino acids. The DNA of the CDR3 is TGTGCCAGCAGCCTCCGAGAAAATGAGCAGTTCTTC. Its protein product is CASSLRENEQFF.

This clonotype was observed a handful of times. The rearrangement uses TRBV21-1 and TRBJ1-4; TRBD1, the table's D call, lacks a check against the DNA. TRBV21-1 is designated a pseudogene. The CDR3 is made up of 16 amino acids. The CDR3 nucleotides read TGTGCCAGCAGCAAAGTGGGCGGTGCAACTAATGAAAAACTGTTTTTT. Its protein product is CASSKVGGATNEKLFF.

The rearrangement joins TRBV7-9 to TRBJ2-3; D gene ambiguous. Germline V gene lookup returns CDR1 SEHNR and CDR2 FQNEAQ (reference sequence). The CDR3 has 14 residues. Trimming stripped 5 bases from V and 2 bases from J, with 11 bases between. The chain's CDR3 is CASSLGEATDTQYF. CDR3 DNA: TGTGCCAGCAGCCTCGGAGAGGCCACAGATACGCAGTATTTT.

This sequence joins TRBV10-3 and TRBJ1-1; 8 bases agree with TRBD1. In germline, CDR1 is ENHRY, CDR2 SYGVKD. The CDR3 is made up of 13 amino acids. With 9 bases clipped from V and 4 bases from J, the junction kept 7 bases outside the gene matches. This chain's CDR3 is CAIRTGLGTEAFF. The CDR3, as DNA: TGTGCCATAAGGACAGGGCTGGGCACTGAAGCTTTCTTT.

This clonotype was counted a few times. J is TRBJ1-1 and V is TRBV5-1; D uncertain. The CDR3 consists of 12 residues. Germline V gives CDR1 SGHRS, CDR2 YFSETQ. V was trimmed by 5 bases and J by 5 bases, leaving 10 bases between them. For the CDR3, the DNA is TGCGCCAGCAGTCTGGTCGGTACTGAAGCTTTCTTT. Translated: CASSLVGTEAFF.

This rearrangement joins TRBV10-3 to TRBJ1-1; possibly TRBD1 for D (6 bases). Germline values: CDR1 ENHRY, CDR2 SYGVKD. The V end lost 4 bases, the J end lost 4 bases, and 16 bases lay between the germline ends. The CDR3 is 15 residues long. CDR3 amino acids: CAISGGGRLVTEAFF. The CDR3 bases are TGTGCCATCAGTGGGGGGGGCAGGCTTGTCACTGAAGCTTTCTTT.

The chain has TRBV4-3 and TRBJ1-2, with D unresolved. Germline V gives CDR1 LGHNA, CDR2 YSLEER. V lost 4 bases to trimming and J lost 4 bases, with 13 bases between them. There are 14 residues in the CDR3. The DNA for the CDR3 is TGCGCCAGCAGCCCCGAGACATGCGCCTATGGCTACACCTTC. Translated: CASSPETCAYGYTF.

The CDR3 here is CSARASRSYNEQFF. The CDR3 region has the DNA TGCAGTGCTAGGGCGAGCCGTTCCTACAATGAGCAGTTCTTC. The rearrangement uses TRBV20-1 and TRBJ2-1; D is unresolved. Trimming stripped 3 bases from V and 1 base from J, with 10 bases between. In germline, CDR1 is DFQATT, CDR2 SNEGSKA (reference sequence). There are 14 residues in the CDR3.

V usage is TRBV7-6 and J usage is TRBJ2-7; D not certain. The CDR3 extends over 13 amino acids. Per germline, CDR1 SGHVS and CDR2 FNYEAQ. Trimming took 3 bases from V and 0 from J, leaving 6 bases between them. The CDR3 nucleotides are TGTGCCAGCAGCTTGGAAAGCTCCTACGAGCAGTACTTC. As protein: CASSLESSYEQYF.

The rearrangement uses TRBV28 and TRBJ2-4, with D possibly TRBD2 on 5 matching bases. Trimming cost V 5 bases and J 0 bases, with 8 bases left between them. The CDR3 runs to 14 residues. Germline V gene data show CDR1 as MDHEN and CDR2 as SYDVKM. CDR3 bases: TGTGCCAGCAGTCAGGCGGGAGCCAAAAACATTCAGTACTTC. This gives the protein CASSQAGAKNIQYF.